This T cell receptor beta chain was recorded in a study of T-cell reconstitution after alpha-beta-depleted transplantation in children. Study-level points and caveats: Several hundred expanded graft clones reportedly were the source of alpha-beta T cells about two months after transplant. The authors attributed T-cell counts and diversity one year after transplant mostly to newly produced T cells. Surviving recipient cells, namely T cells and thymic progenitors, were the source of high day-60 TCRbeta diversity in some patients.

Molecular barcoding with unique molecular identifiers was used for the TCRbeta library. From the PCR reads, TCRdb called clonotypes with MiXCR, one entry per CDR3 protein. This sample yields roughly 570,000 distinct CDR3 sequences, of which 27% are seen a single time; 36% belongs to the top ten. About this clonotype itself: What it binds is not known.

Germline CDR1 and CDR2: DFQATT and SNEGSKA (reference sequence). Trimming at V came to 7 bases and at J to 4 bases, leaving 5 bases not matched to a gene. This CDR3 has 12 residues. The sequences come from PBMCs, collected before TCRalphabeta/CD19-depleted stem cell transplant. This receptor was obtained from a boy under three years old with Wiskott-Aldrich syndrome, due to receive a stem cell transplant. V and J are TRBV20-1 and TRBJ2-3; 7 nucleotides match TRBD1. The CDR3 loop reads CSDRQGPDTQYF. In DNA, the CDR3 is TGCAGTGACCGACAGGGACCAGATACGCAGTATTTT.